Only one count was recorded for the clone carrying this TCR beta chain. This sample was included in a study of blood T cell repertoires in COVID-19. Study at large: From T cells, B-cell-depleted T cells, or PBMCs came the material, which was cDNA or gDNA.

Here immunoSEQ multiplex PCR was the method, and the copy in TCRdb shows in-frame clones only, minus some. Of fewer than 200,000 clones listed, approximately 85% are singletons. Germline V CDR1 and CDR2: GTSNPN, SVGIG (reference sequence). The CDR3 totals 11 residues. Deletions cut 8 bases from V and 5 bases from J, with 12 bases between. The source of this sequence is a man aged 40-49 years who had recovered from COVID-19. What was sequenced was peripheral blood. The chain has TRBV30 and TRBJ1-1, with D possibly TRBD1 on 5 matching bases. The CDR3 bases are TGTGCCCTAACAGGCGGTACTGAAGCTTTCTTT. Amino acid sequence: CALTGGTEAFF.